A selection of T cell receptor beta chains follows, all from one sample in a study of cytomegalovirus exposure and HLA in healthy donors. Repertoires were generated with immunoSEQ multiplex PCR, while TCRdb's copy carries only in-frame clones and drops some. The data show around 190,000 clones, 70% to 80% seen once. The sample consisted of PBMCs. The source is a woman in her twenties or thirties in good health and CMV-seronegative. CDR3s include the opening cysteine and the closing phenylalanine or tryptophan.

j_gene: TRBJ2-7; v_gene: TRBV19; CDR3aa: CASSIDLGRAFYEQYF
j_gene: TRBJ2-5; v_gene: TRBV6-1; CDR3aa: CASSGAAGAYQETQYF
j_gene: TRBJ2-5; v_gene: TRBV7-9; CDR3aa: CASSSPGGRETQYF
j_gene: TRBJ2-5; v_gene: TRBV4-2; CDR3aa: CASSQDLTSGSKETQYF
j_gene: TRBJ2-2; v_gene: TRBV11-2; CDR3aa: CASSLEGGTGELFF
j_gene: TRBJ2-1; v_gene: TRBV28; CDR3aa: CASSRTGGNEQFF
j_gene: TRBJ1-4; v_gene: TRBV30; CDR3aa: CAWSVLEWEKLFF
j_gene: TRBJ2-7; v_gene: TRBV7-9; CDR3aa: CASSPGRYEQYF
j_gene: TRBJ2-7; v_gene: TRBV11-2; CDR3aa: CASSSSGQPTYEQYF
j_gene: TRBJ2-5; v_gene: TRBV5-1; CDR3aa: CASSSTGRETQYF
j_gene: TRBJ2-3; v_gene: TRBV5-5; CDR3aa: CASMTLDTDTQYF
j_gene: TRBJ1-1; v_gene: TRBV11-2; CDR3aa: CASSLALTGGGAFF
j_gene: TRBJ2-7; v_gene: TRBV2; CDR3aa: CASSESSGSYEQYF
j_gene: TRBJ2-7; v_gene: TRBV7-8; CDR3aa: CASSREGGTIAYEQYF
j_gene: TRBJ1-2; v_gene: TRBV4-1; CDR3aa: CASSQDGGRGQATFYGYTF
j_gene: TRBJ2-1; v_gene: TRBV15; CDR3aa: CATSRDRGNEQFF
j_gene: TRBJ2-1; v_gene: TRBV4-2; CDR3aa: CASSHSGTSGKSYNEQFF
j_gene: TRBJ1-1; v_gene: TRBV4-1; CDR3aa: CASSQTGLTEAFF
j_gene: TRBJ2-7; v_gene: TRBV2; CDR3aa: CATTWRGGSYEQYF
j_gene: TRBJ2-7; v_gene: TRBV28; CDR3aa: CASSLLRVRYEQYF
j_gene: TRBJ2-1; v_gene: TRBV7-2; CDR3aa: CASSHDPIAGYNEQFF
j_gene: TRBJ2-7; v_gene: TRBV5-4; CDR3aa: CASSLDRNTYEQYF
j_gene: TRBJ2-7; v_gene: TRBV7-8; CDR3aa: CASSLDSAGGYYEQYF
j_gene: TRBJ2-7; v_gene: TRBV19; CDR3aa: CASSAPGLATREQYF
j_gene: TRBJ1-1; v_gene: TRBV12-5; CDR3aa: CASGPPGLEWGAFF
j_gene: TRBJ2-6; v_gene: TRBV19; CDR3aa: CASATGNSGANVLTF
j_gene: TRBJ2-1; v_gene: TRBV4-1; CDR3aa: CASSQAASGRSYNEQFF